This T cell receptor (beta chain) emerged from a study of cytotoxic CD8 clonotypes in ibrutinib-treated CLL (dated by TCRdb to the early 2020s). With regard to the full study: The cohort included roughly 15 treatment-naive and 11 relapsed/refractory patients; approximately 17 were IGHV unmutated. Partial responses were observed in about 25 patients and complete responses in 2; after a median follow-up of around 64 months, remission was maintained in 15 or so patients and progression was observed in about twelve. Cryopreserved peripheral blood mononuclear cells were obtained prior to treatment, at the time of response, and at either disease progression or sustained remission. On average, each sample had some 260,000 productive templates and roughly 95,000 productive rearrangements. Longitudinal samples were obtainable from about 30% of the roughly 90 participants in the trial. Samples at response were collected after a median of about 13 months of treatment, with a range of about 6 to 36 months. Every sample from remission and from progressive disease was obtained while the patients were still on ibrutinib.

The time point label for this specimen denotes: around 25 months on ibrutinib. For TCR beta library preparation, 1.5 to 2 micrograms of genomic DNA were extracted from the cryopreserved PBMCs. Longitudinal blood samples from CLL patients receiving ibrutinib monotherapy were subjected to high-throughput TCR beta sequencing. The patients took part in an open-label, single-center phase 2 trial of ibrutinib monotherapy. General conclusions and limits of the study: Public clonotypes were rare and either shrank or stayed stable during treatment, and the rise in clonality at ibrutinib response reflected expansion of private clonotypes. Lymph node repertoires were not examined, and the timing of sampling was not matched between patients in sustained remission and those whose disease progressed. Baseline clonality exceeded that of age-matched healthy donors and correlated strongly with circulating CD8+ T-cell counts. An increase in clonality was observed at ibrutinib response, with clonality remaining stable during sustained remission and falling back toward baseline at progression.

On a MiSeq, deep resolution sequencing aimed for a depth between 1 in 1 million and 1 in 200,000 T cells, with each clonotype covered approximately 10x on average. The immunoSEQ hsTCRB Kit was used to generate TCR beta libraries. The authors' pipeline ran thus. ImmunoSEQ Data Assistant and ImmunoSEQ Analyzer were used for data analysis, and V, D and J genes were assigned according to IMGT definitions. Clonality, which ranges from 0 to 1, was calculated as one minus the normalized Shannon entropy of productive rearrangement frequencies. Public clonotype analysis was restricted to overrepresented clonotypes comprising at least 0.05% of each patient's repertoire. Approximately 13 age-matched healthy donor repertoires from immuneACCESS served as clonality controls. TCRdb holds this immuneACCESS table with in-frame rearrangements only. Some clones are missing; in checked studies, unresolved V genes explain under half, and the rest has no known cause. V, J and clone size reflect that table, while D and trimming were determined from the DNA. This sample holds about 56,000 clones; over 55% were observed only once. The ten largest account for around 20% of the sample.

On this clone: The specificity of this receptor is unknown. There are no base qualities to consult, and no much larger clone falls within one base.

V loses 3 bases, J loses 5 bases, and the germline ends lie 13 bases apart. Based on the germline V gene, the CDR1 and CDR2 sequences are MDHEN and SYDVKM. The CDR3 holds 15 amino acids from the cysteine to the phenylalanine. The kept DNA is CDR3 alone, 45 bases in frame from the first base. Sequenced here: PBMCs, sampled after 24 months of ibrutinib treatment. The chain is made from TRBV28 and TRBJ1-4; the D gene assignment is ambiguous. This receptor was taken from a human donor with chronic lymphocytic leukemia. The CDR3: CASSFAEGLNEKLFF. The bases are TGTGCCAGCAGTTTTGCGGAGGGATTAAATGAAAAACTGTTTTTT.